Sequencing of this T cell receptor (beta chain) was carried out in a study of blood T cells in healthy people across ages. This CDR3 has 17 amino acids. Per the germline V gene, CDR1 is MNHEY and CDR2 is SVGEGT. The V end lost 2 bases, the J end lost 3 bases, and 16 bases lay between the germline ends. Combining a sample-barcoded 5' primer with a J-beta primer mix, a second PCR ran for 7 to 11 cycles. TCRdb independently ran MiXCR on the 5' RACE reads; one entry per CDR3 protein. Of 850,000 or so distinct CDR3 sequences listed, under 35% are singletons. Isolation yielded PBMCs, at least 6 million per sample, in every case. Total RNA was extracted at no less than 5 micrograms per sample.

Sequencing was done on a sample of blood. The chain joins TRBV6-2 or TRBV6-3 to TRBJ2-2; D call uncertain. The clonotype originates from a woman aged 80 or over in good health. The CDR3 loop is CASSYPNIAQDTGELFF. CDR3 bases: TGTGCCAGCAGTTACCCAAACATAGCACAAGACACCGGGGAGCTGTTTTTT.